The 31 T cell receptor beta chains in this list originate from one sample, sequenced in a study of blood T cell repertoires in COVID-19. Profiling relied on immunoSEQ multiplex PCR, and the TCRdb table lists in-frame clones only, not all of them. The table has under 200,000 clones, 85% to 90% seen once. Sequencing was performed on peripheral blood. The receptors come from a man aged 18 to 29 with active or convalescent COVID-19.

The CDR3 spells CASSNTSGSYEQYF. The CDR3 DNA sequence: TGTGCCAGCAGCAATACTAGCGGCTCCTACGAGCAGTACTTC. The gene calls are TRBV21-1 and TRBJ2-7; the table's D call, TRBD2, has no DNA check behind it. TRBV21-1 is a pseudogene locus. The CDR3 is made up of 14 amino acids.

This chain joins TRBV6-5 and TRBJ1-2; tentatively, D is TRBD1 (5 bases). Germline loops: CDR1 MNHEY, CDR2 SVGAGI. Trimming stripped 6 bases from V and 4 bases from J, with 18 bases between. The CDR3 spans 15 residues. The CDR3 loop reads CASSLQAQALYGYTF. As DNA, the CDR3 is TGTGCCAGCAGCCTACAGGCACAGGCTCTCTATGGCTACACCTTC.

This clone was picked up one time. V is TRBV7-2 and J is TRBJ2-2, with 7 bases matching TRBD1. Germline loops: CDR1 SGHTA, CDR2 FQGNSA. The CDR3 loop spans 15 amino acids. V gave up 1 base and J gave up 3 bases; unmatched junction bases: 2. The CDR3 is CASSLGTGDTGELFF. CDR3 in DNA: TGTGCCAGCAGCTTAGGGACAGGCGACACCGGGGAGCTGTTTTTT.

The CDR3 coding sequence is TGTGCCATCAGCGAAATAGCGGGCGAGACCCAGTACTTC. Protein: CAISEIAGETQYF. The chain couples TRBV10-3 to TRBJ2-5; TRBD2 agrees at 7 bases. Germline-derived CDR1 and CDR2 are ENHRY and SYGVKD. This CDR3 spans 13 amino acids. The ends lost 6 bases at V and 5 bases at J; junction bases unmatched: 6.

The V gene is TRBV3-1 (or the pseudogene TRBV3-2), the J gene TRBJ1-5, with TRBD1 as a possible D gene (6 bases). The germline gives CDR1 LGHDT, CDR2 YNNKEL (reference sequence). The CDR3 runs to 17 residues. Deletions cut 4 bases from V and 2 bases from J, with 18 bases between. The CDR3 here is CASSPHPGTRGNQPQHF. The DNA of the CDR3 is TGTGCCAGCAGCCCACATCCCGGGACAAGAGGCAATCAGCCCCAGCATTTT.

The chain joins TRBV13 to TRBJ2-2; TRBD2 agrees at 9 bases. The V and J ends lost 2 bases and 9 bases, in that order; junction bases with no gene match: 4. Germline V gene data show CDR1 as PRHDT and CDR2 as FYEKMQ (reference sequence). This CDR3 region has 14 residues. The CDR3 DNA follows: TGTGCCAGCAGCTTAATGACTAGCGGCCGGGAGCTGTTTTTT. It is translated as CASSLMTSGRELFF.

This clone appeared a few times. The V and J genes are TRBV6-5 and TRBJ1-1, with a tentative D call TRBD1 (5 bases). Trimming pared 5 bases from V and 1 base from J, leaving 11 bases between. Germline V gene sequence: CDR1 MNHEY, CDR2 SVGAGI. The CDR3 is made up of 14 amino acids. The CDR3, as DNA: TGTGCCAGCAGTCCCCCCACAGGGAACACTGAAGCTTTCTTT. It translates to CASSPPTGNTEAFF.

The chain combines TRBV7-9 with TRBJ2-7; a weak D match, TRBD2 (5 bases). The germline V and J ends were trimmed by 5 bases and 2 bases, with 10 bases remaining between them. Germline values: CDR1 SEHNR, CDR2 FQNEAQ (reference sequence). This CDR3 has 13 amino acids. The chain's CDR3 is CASSRGGTYEQYF. As DNA, the CDR3 is TGTGCCAGCAGCCGGGGTGGTACCTACGAGCAGTACTTC.

The rearrangement links TRBV30 to TRBJ1-1, with D perhaps TRBD1 (5 bases). Germline V gives CDR1 GTSNPN, CDR2 SVGIG (reference sequence). This CDR3 is 13 amino acids long. With 7 bases removed from V and 1 base from J, the gap between germline ends came to 13 bases. The CDR3, as DNA: TGTGCCTATAAACGGGGGAGGAACACTGAAGCTTTCTTT. Its translation is CAYKRGRNTEAFF.

This clone was counted a single time. V and J are TRBV3-1 (or the pseudogene TRBV3-2) and TRBJ1-1, with a tentative D call TRBD1 (5 bases). This CDR3 region has 15 residues. Germline CDR1 is LGHDT and CDR2 is YNNKEL (reference sequence). V shed 1 base and J shed 5 bases, with 14 bases lying between them. CDR3 coding DNA: TGTGCCAGCAGCCAAGTATTGCAAGGGGCGACTGAAGCTTTCTTT. Translated, it gives CASSQVLQGATEAFF.

The V call is TRBV9, the J call TRBJ2-3; maybe TRBD2 (6 bases). Germline V gives CDR1 SGDLS, CDR2 YYNGEE. Trimming removed 0 bases from V and 5 bases from J, with 10 bases in between. The CDR3 extends over 14 amino acids. The CDR3 region has the DNA TGTGCCAGCAGCGTAGCCCCTAGCGAAGATACGCAGTATTTT. Encoded protein: CASSVAPSEDTQYF.

The CDR3 DNA reads TGTGCCAGCCGGTTGACAGGTATTGAGAATGGCTACACCTTC. It is translated as CASRLTGIENGYTF. J is TRBJ1-2 and V is TRBV2, with TRBD1 as a possible D gene (6 bases). The germline V gene encodes CDR1 SNHLY and CDR2 FYNNEI. V lost 8 bases and J 6 bases, leaving 19 bases between the germline ends. The CDR3 is made up of 14 amino acids.

This clone was recorded a few times. This rearrangement joins TRBV5-1 to TRBJ1-1; 9 bases are shared with TRBD1. This CDR3 is built from 14 residues. V lost 4 bases to trimming and J lost 7 bases; unmatched junction nucleotides: 8. The germline V gene has CDR1 SGHRS and CDR2 YFSETQ. The CDR3 loop is CASSAGTGTFEAFF. The CDR3 region has the DNA TGCGCCAGCAGCGCCGGGACAGGGACCTTTGAAGCTTTCTTT.

The chain couples TRBV19 to TRBJ2-1, with 9 nucleotides matching TRBD2. Germline V lookup: CDR1 LNHDA, CDR2 SQIVND (reference sequence). Trimming took 3 bases from V and 5 from J; bases not matched to a gene: 11. The CDR3 length is 17 residues. The CDR3, as DNA: TGTGCCAGTAGTATCTTTAGTAGGTCTAGCGGGGACAATGAGCAGTTCTTC. Translating it yields CASSIFSRSSGDNEQFF.

The V and J genes are TRBV11-3 and TRBJ2-7, with 10 nucleotides matching TRBD2. The CDR3 runs to 16 residues. With V trimmed by 1 base and J by 3 bases, 6 bases remained unmatched. Germline CDR1 reads SGHNT; CDR2 reads YENEEA. CDR3 bases: TGTGCCAGCAGCTTAGCCCTCGGGACTAGCGACTACGAGCAGTACTTC. This gives the protein CASSLALGTSDYEQYF.

J is TRBJ1-6 and V is TRBV15; 7 nucleotides align to TRBD1. Germline V gene data show CDR1 as LNHNV and CDR2 as YYDKDF (reference sequence). This CDR3 is 15 amino acids long. V trimming: 1 base; J trimming: 10 bases; junction bases outside the gene matches: 7. For the CDR3, the DNA is TGTGCCACCAGCAGAGTGACAGGGAAAGGATCACCCCTCCACTTT. Translated: CATSRVTGKGSPLHF. Looking up the rest from reference TRBV15 and TRBJ1-6 gives the full variable domain: DAMVIQNPRYQVTQFGKPVTLSCSQTLNHNVMYWYQQKSSQAPKLLFHYYDKDFNNEADTPDNFQSRRPNTSFCFLDIRSPGLGDTAMYLCATSRVTGKGSPLHFGNGTRLTVT.

For this clone: The junction does not match germline at one end; this may be a read error. The CDR3 coding sequence is TGTGCCACCAGCGGAGTAGAACTAGCCAAAAACATTCAGTACTTC. This encodes CATSGVELAKNIQYF. The V call is TRBV5-8, the J call TRBJ2-4, with D possibly matching TRBD2 (5 bases). Germline loops: CDR1 SGHTS, CDR2 YDEGEE. This CDR3 contains 15 residues.

The chain combines TRBV11-2 with TRBJ1-1; a possible D gene is TRBD1 (5 bases). The V end was cut by 2 bases, the J end by 0 bases, with 16 bases between. The CDR3 covers 17 residues. CDR1 and CDR2 from the germline V gene are SGHAT and FQNNGV. The DNA of the CDR3 is TGTGCCAGCAGCTTAAAAGGGGCAGCAAATCTGAACACTGAAGCTTTCTTT. It encodes CASSLKGAANLNTEAFF.

This clone was picked up one time. The chain is built from TRBV11-2 and TRBJ2-7; D is perhaps TRBD2 (5 bases). Per the germline V gene, CDR1 is SGHAT and CDR2 is FQNNGV. The CDR3 runs to 16 residues. The germline V and J ends were trimmed by 5 bases and 2 bases, with 19 bases remaining between them. DNA for the CDR3: TGTGCCAGCAGCCAAAGGTCCGGGGAACTCCCCTACGAGCAGTACTTC. Translation: CASSQRSGELPYEQYF.

This chain links TRBV28 with TRBJ2-7; D is perhaps TRBD1 (5 bases). Germline V gene sequence: CDR1 MDHEN, CDR2 SYDVKM. Deletions cut 7 bases from V and 4 bases from J, with 11 bases between. The CDR3 spans 12 residues. CDR3 DNA sequence: TGTGCCAGCACCTCCACAGGATACGAGCAGTACGTC. Protein: CASTSTGYEQYV.

The chain uses TRBV5-1 and TRBJ1-1; no clear D. Between the trimmed V and J ends, which lost 0 bases and 0 bases, there was a span of 12 bases. CDR3 length: 16 residues. Germline CDR1 reads SGHRS; CDR2 reads YFSETQ. CDR3 DNA: TGCGCCAGCAGCTTGGACCCCGCGGGTCTGAACACTGAAGCTTTCTTT. Its protein product is CASSLDPAGLNTEAFF.

The chain links TRBV5-1 to TRBJ2-5; perhaps TRBD2 as D (5 bases). CDR3 length equals 16 residues. Germline V lookup: CDR1 SGHRS, CDR2 YFSETQ. Trimming removed 1 base at V and 4 bases at J, with 17 bases between. CDR3 nucleotide sequence: TGCGCCAGCAGCTTGCGAGCTGGACTCCTACCAGAGACCCAGTACTTC. It yields the protein CASSLRAGLLPETQYF.

This chain uses TRBV2 with TRBJ1-1; 9 bases fit TRBD1. Germline CDR1 SNHLY, CDR2 FYNNEI. The CDR3 is 13 residues long. Trimming at V came to 7 bases and at J to 7 bases, leaving 7 bases not matched to a gene. CDR3 sequence reads: CASTWTGVIEAFF. CDR3 nucleotides: TGTGCCAGCACCTGGACAGGGGTCATTGAAGCTTTCTTT.

J is TRBJ2-2 and V is TRBV30; possibly TRBD1 for D (6 bases). The germline CDR1 and CDR2 sequences are GTSNPN and SVGIG (reference sequence). This CDR3 spans 13 amino acids. The V and J ends lost 0 bases and 6 bases respectively, with 8 bases between them. CDR3 nucleotide sequence: TGTGCCTGGAGTGTACAGGGTCCCGGGGAGCTGTTTTTT. It codes for CAWSVQGPGELFF.

The V gene is TRBV5-1, the J gene TRBJ1-1, with TRBD1 matching over 7 bases. V was clipped by 0 bases and J by 1 base; unmatched bases: 3. This CDR3 region has 15 residues. The V gene's germline CDR1 is SGHRS and CDR2 YFSETQ. CDR3 sequence reads: CASSLEDRANTEAFF. The CDR3 DNA sequence: TGCGCCAGCAGCTTGGAAGACAGGGCGAACACTGAAGCTTTCTTT.

Here the CDR3 DNA reads TGCGCCAGCAGCCTCGGGGACAGGGTGGTAAGGCGCAATCAGCCCCAGCATTTT. It codes for CASSLGDRVVRRNQPQHF. The chain carries TRBV5-1 and TRBJ1-5; 9 bases are a match to TRBD1. This CDR3 has 18 amino acids. Per the germline V gene, CDR1 is SGHRS and CDR2 is YFSETQ. With 4 bases clipped from V and 2 bases from J, the junction kept 13 bases outside the gene matches.

This chain uses TRBV2 with TRBJ1-5; 7 nucleotides align to TRBD1. Germline loops: CDR1 SNHLY, CDR2 FYNNEI. There are 15 residues in the CDR3. Germline trimming cut 1 base from V and 5 bases from J; bases unmatched to any gene: 5. The CDR3 here is CASSEGQGGYQPQHF. CDR3 DNA: TGTGCCAGCAGTGAAGGGCAGGGGGGTTATCAGCCCCAGCATTTT.

A remark on this clone: Other nucleotide sequences from this sample produce the same CDR3. The chain employs TRBV7-3 and TRBJ2-1, with 8 bases fitting TRBD2. J lost 5 bases, V lost 5 bases, and 5 bases had no gene match. This CDR3 region has 14 residues. Germline V gene sequence: CDR1 SGHTA, CDR2 FQGTGA. The CDR3, as DNA: TGTGCCAGCAGCCTCACGGGGGGGAACAATGAGCAGTTCTTC. Translating gives CASSLTGGNNEQFF.

The CDR3 reads CASSSTGRRQPQHF. For the CDR3, the DNA is TGTGCCAGCAGTTCGACAGGGAGGCGTCAGCCCCAGCATTTT. The chain joins TRBV28 to TRBJ1-5; 7 bases are shared with TRBD1. The V and J ends lost 4 bases and 6 bases, in that order; junction bases with no gene match: 6. Germline V gene lookup returns CDR1 MDHEN and CDR2 SYDVKM. The CDR3 covers 14 residues.

The J gene is TRBJ2-7, the V gene TRBV7-2; 7 bases line up with TRBD2. The V gene's germline CDR1 is SGHTA and CDR2 FQGNSA. With V trimmed by 1 base and J by 6 bases, 3 bases remained unmatched. The CDR3 covers 13 residues. This CDR3 reads CASSLDGGFEQYF. The CDR3 DNA sequence: TGTGCCAGCAGCTTAGACGGGGGGTTCGAGCAGTACTTC.

The chain has TRBV30 and TRBJ1-1; TRBD1 is a possible D gene (5 bases). This CDR3 region has 18 residues. Germline loops: CDR1 GTSNPN, CDR2 SVGIG (reference sequence). With 0 bases removed from V and 1 base from J, the gap between germline ends came to 21 bases. The CDR3 region has the DNA TGTGCCTGGAGTGTACGATGGGGCGATCCCGTTTCGAACACTGAAGCTTTCTTT. Its translation is CAWSVRWGDPVSNTEAFF.